The 7 T cell receptor beta chains listed next were all sequenced from one sample in a study of cytomegalovirus exposure and HLA in healthy donors. Amplification used 60 Vbeta primers and 13 Jbeta primers. TCRdb keeps only in-frame clones here, not all; method: immunoSEQ multiplex PCR. This sample yields about 200,000 clones, of which 85% to 90% are seen a single time; 1% to 1.5% belongs to the top ten. The sample consisted of PBMCs. The receptors derive from a man younger than 45 in good health and CMV-seronegative.

This clone came up a few times. The rearrangement uses TRBV6-4 and TRBJ2-2, with a possible D match to TRBD1 (6 bases). The CDR3 runs 14 residues. Between the trimmed V and J ends, which lost 5 bases and 11 bases, there was a span of 18 bases. Germline CDR1 MRHNA, CDR2 SNTAGT. In DNA form, the CDR3 reads TGTGCCAGCAGTCGTGGGACAAACCCGAGAGAGCTGTTTTTT. Protein sequence: CASSRGTNPRELFF.

The chain joins TRBV27 to TRBJ2-3; D is unclear. The CDR3 runs 15 residues. The germline gives CDR1 MNHEY, CDR2 SMNVEV (reference sequence). The V end lost 0 bases, the J end lost 2 bases, and 9 bases lay between the germline ends. The CDR3 DNA follows: TGTGCCAGCAGTTTATCGATAGTCCTCACAGATACGCAGTATTTT. Amino acid sequence: CASSLSIVLTDTQYF.

This chain links TRBV4-3 with TRBJ1-2, with D perhaps matching TRBD1 (5 bases). The CDR3 is 14 residues long. V lost 0 bases, J lost 4 bases, and 9 bases lay in between. CDR1 LGHNA and CDR2 YSLEER come from the germline V gene. The CDR3 region has the DNA TGCGCCAGCAGCCAAGATCAGGGAATCTATGGCTACACCTTC. Translated: CASSQDQGIYGYTF.

The chain carries TRBV27 and TRBJ2-7; TRBD2 aligns across 7 bases. CDR1 and CDR2 from the germline V gene are MNHEY and SMNVEV (reference sequence). The CDR3 has 13 residues. The V and J ends lost 9 bases and 4 bases, in that order; junction bases with no gene match: 9. The CDR3 loop reads CASGGRGSYEQYF. Here the CDR3 DNA reads TGTGCCAGTGGTGGGAGGGGTTCGTACGAGCAGTACTTC.

V is TRBV29-1 and J is TRBJ1-2; D perhaps matches TRBD1 (6 bases). Germline V lookup: CDR1 SQVTM, CDR2 ANQGSEA. The V and J ends lost 4 bases and 0 bases respectively, with 30 bases between them. This CDR3 region has 20 residues. For the CDR3, the DNA is TGCAGCGTTGTAGAGGCCAATACAGGGCTGCTTAAGGGATCTAACTATGGCTACACCTTC. This gives the protein CSVVEANTGLLKGSNYGYTF.

This clone has a single count. V gene TRBV19 combines with J gene TRBJ1-1; no reliable D call. V gave up 1 base and J gave up 5 bases, with 11 bases separating them. The CDR3 is made up of 14 amino acids. Per the germline V gene, CDR1 is LNHDA and CDR2 is SQIVND (reference sequence). The CDR3 reads CASSIVRQETEAFF. CDR3 DNA: TGTGCCAGTAGTATAGTAAGACAAGAGACTGAAGCTTTCTTT.

CDR3: CASRRGGQDTQYF. The DNA of the CDR3 is TGCGCCAGCCGCCGAGGGGGCCAAGATACGCAGTATTTT. The rearrangement joins TRBV5-1 to TRBJ2-3; 7 bases fit TRBD1. This CDR3 spans 13 amino acids. Trimming cost V 7 bases and J 5 bases; bases outside gene matches: 7. From germline, CDR1 is SGHRS and CDR2 YFSETQ. Variable domain in full (rest from reference TRBV5-1 and TRBJ2-3): KAGVTQTPRYLIKTRGQQVTLSCSPISGHRSVSWYQQTPGQGLQFLFEYFSETQRNKGNFPGRFSGRQFSNSRSEMNVSTLELGDSALYLCASRRGGQDTQYFGPGTRLTVL.